The 20 T cell receptor beta chains reported below all come from one sample, sequenced in a study of cytomegalovirus exposure and HLA in healthy donors (dated by TCRdb to 2016 to 2017). Preparation of the library involved the immunoSEQ multiplex PCR assay. As stored in TCRdb, this immuneACCESS dataset retains in-frame rearrangements with V and J assigned. A fraction of the clones does not appear; measured against another copy, unresolved V genes explain less than half of the discrepancy, and the remainder lacks a known reason. For this sample there are fewer than 90,000 clones; about 95% appear just once. About 1.6% of the sample is taken by the ten largest. The sequenced sample was PBMCs. These receptors were collected from a man younger than 30 in good health and CMV-seropositive.

The rearrangement links TRBV19 to TRBJ1-2, with D possibly being TRBD1 (6 bases). CDR3 length equals 14 residues. V lost 2 bases to trimming and J lost 2 bases, with 9 bases between them. From germline, CDR1 is LNHDA and CDR2 SQIVND (reference sequence). CDR3 sequence (DNA): TGTGCCAGTAGTATACAGGGGCCCAACTATGGCTACACCTTC. Residues: CASSIQGPNYGYTF.

The rearrangement links TRBV7-8 to TRBJ1-2, with 11 bases that match TRBD1. Germline loops: CDR1 SGHVS, CDR2 FQNEAQ. Trimming removed 2 bases from V and 3 bases from J; junction bases left unmatched: 17. The CDR3 length is 20 residues. CDR3 DNA: TGTGCCAGCAGCTTAATCTTTGCGGACAGGGGGCGCATCGAAGACTATGGCTACACCTTC. This codes for CASSLIFADRGRIEDYGYTF.

The rearrangement links TRBV27 to TRBJ2-7; D not certain. V was cut by 7 bases and J by 1 base, with 8 bases left in between. The germline gives CDR1 MNHEY, CDR2 SMNVEV (reference sequence). This CDR3 has 12 residues. In nucleotides, the CDR3 is TGTGCCAGCAATGGCGGATCCTACGAGCAGTACTTC. Amino acids: CASNGGSYEQYF.

The V and J genes are TRBV7-8 and TRBJ1-1; perhaps TRBD1 as D (6 bases). The CDR3 loop spans 14 amino acids. The ends were cut back, 2 bases at V and 4 bases at J, with 11 bases in the middle. The germline V gene encodes CDR1 SGHVS and CDR2 FQNEAQ. CDR3 nucleotide sequence: TGTGCCAGCAGCTTATCAGGGGTGAGCACTGAAGCTTTCTTT. This translates into CASSLSGVSTEAFF.

The rearrangement uses TRBV27 and TRBJ2-7; possible D gene TRBD1, 6 bases. Germline assignment: CDR1 MNHEY and CDR2 SMNVEV (reference sequence). The length of the CDR3 is 14 residues. V lost 5 bases and J 1 base, leaving 12 bases between the germline ends. The CDR3 region is CASSTGLESYEQYF. As DNA, the CDR3 is TGTGCCAGCAGTACAGGGCTTGAATCCTACGAGCAGTACTTC.

The chain combines TRBV28 with TRBJ2-5, with 7 nucleotides matching TRBD1. Looked up from germline, CDR1 is MDHEN and CDR2 is SYDVKM. This CDR3 contains 14 residues. V trimming: 6 bases; J trimming: 0 bases; junction bases outside the gene matches: 4. CDR3 coding DNA: TGTGCCAGCAGCCTACAGGGGTACCAAGAGACCCAGTACTTC. This translates into CASSLQGYQETQYF.

The chain uses TRBV10-3 and TRBJ2-1; TRBD2 matches 9 bases. This CDR3 is built from 13 residues. CDR1 is ENHRY, CDR2 SYGVKD, per germline. V shed 6 bases and J 7 bases; nucleotides not matched to a gene: 4. CDR3 in DNA: TGTGCCATCAGAGCGGGAGGAGAAAATGAGCAGTTCTTC. It yields the protein CAIRAGGENEQFF.

The gene calls are TRBV6-5 and TRBJ1-1, with TRBD1 as a possible D gene (5 bases). This CDR3 is built from 14 residues. From germline, CDR1 is MNHEY and CDR2 SVGAGI. V dropped 3 bases and J dropped 5 bases, with 13 bases sitting between them. The CDR3 DNA is TGTGCCAGCAGTTATCGGGGGGTCGGGACTGAAGCTTTCTTT. Translated, it gives CASSYRGVGTEAFF.

The gene calls are TRBV7-3 and TRBJ2-3, with D hard to call. The V end lost 0 bases, the J end lost 0 bases, and 4 bases lay between the germline ends. CDR1 SGHTA and CDR2 FQGTGA come from the germline V gene. The CDR3 sequence is 14 residues long. This CDR3 reads CASSLTGSTDTQYF. The CDR3 nucleotides are TGTGCCAGCAGCTTAACCGGGAGCACAGATACGCAGTATTTT.

The V gene is TRBV28, the J gene TRBJ2-4, with D unresolved. The CDR3 extends over 14 amino acids. The V end was cut by 2 bases, the J end by 0 bases, with 5 bases between. Germline V gene data show CDR1 as MDHEN and CDR2 as SYDVKM. DNA for the CDR3: TGTGCCAGCAGTTTAGTACTAGCCAAAAACATTCAGTACTTC. Translation gives CASSLVLAKNIQYF.

The V and J genes are TRBV30 and TRBJ2-7; D not certain. Looked up from germline, CDR1 is GTSNPN and CDR2 is SVGIG (reference sequence). Trimming left V 2 bases short and J 5 bases short, with 22 bases between. This CDR3 contains 16 residues. The CDR3, as DNA: TGTGCCTGGAGTAGTTGGGTGTCCACACTCCGGGACGAGCAGTACTTC. Translation gives CAWSSWVSTLRDEQYF.

The chain links TRBV6-5 to TRBJ1-2; TRBD1 aligns across 10 bases. V shed 6 bases and J 2 bases; nucleotides not matched to a gene: 6. This CDR3 contains 15 residues. CDR1 MNHEY and CDR2 SVGAGI come from the germline V gene. CDR3 amino acids: CASRPDRGGNYGYTF. CDR3 in DNA: TGTGCCAGCAGACCGGACAGGGGGGGCAACTATGGCTACACCTTC.

The chain's CDR3 is CASSPLAGAPGEQFF. The CDR3 DNA is TGTGCCAGCAGCCCTTTAGCGGGAGCGCCTGGTGAGCAGTTCTTC. J is TRBJ2-1 and V is TRBV5-4; 9 nucleotides line up with TRBD2. From germline, CDR1 is SGHNT and CDR2 YYREEE (reference sequence). The CDR3 spans 15 residues. Losses at the gene ends were 4 bases for V and 9 bases for J; bases not matched to a gene: 11.

The V and J genes are TRBV9 and TRBJ2-3; 8 bases agree with TRBD2. Germline assignment: CDR1 SGDLS and CDR2 YYNGEE. V lost 5 bases, J lost 3 bases, and 11 bases stayed unmatched. CDR3 length: 16 amino acids. The CDR3, as DNA: TGTGCCAGCAGTGACCCTTCTGGCGGGAGGACAGATACGCAGTATTTT. This translates into CASSDPSGGRTDTQYF. Full variable domain (remainder filled in from reference TRBV9 and TRBJ2-3): DSGVTQTPKHLITATGQRVTLRCSPRSGDLSVYWYQQSLDQGLQFLIQYYNGEERAKGNILERFSAQQFPDLHSELNLSSLELGDSALYFCASSDPSGGRTDTQYFGPGTRLTVL.

The J gene is TRBJ2-3, the V gene TRBV9; tentative D call: TRBD1 (6 bases). Trimming took off 0 bases at V and 4 bases at J, with 9 bases between the two ends. The CDR3 consists of 14 residues. Germline V gene lookup returns CDR1 SGDLS and CDR2 YYNGEE. This chain's CDR3 is CASSVEGTPDTQYF. CDR3 bases: TGTGCCAGCAGCGTAGAGGGGACACCAGATACGCAGTATTTT.

This chain joins TRBV5-4 and TRBJ2-1; 7 bases map to TRBD2. CDR3 length equals 15 residues. The trim removed 6 bases at V and 0 bases at J, leaving 6 bases unmatched. Looked up from germline, CDR1 is SGHNT and CDR2 is YYREEE (reference sequence). The CDR3 sequence: CASKLAISSYNEQFF. CDR3 in DNA: TGTGCCAGCAAACTAGCGATTAGCTCCTACAATGAGCAGTTCTTC. The full variable domain, with the rest looked up from reference TRBV5-4 and TRBJ2-1, is ETGVTQSPTHLIKTRGQQVTLRCSSQSGHNTVSWYQQALGQGPQFIFQYYREEENGRGNFPPRFSGLQFPNYSSELNVNALELDDSALYLCASKLAISSYNEQFFGPGTRLTVL.

J is TRBJ1-2 and V is TRBV7-9, with TRBD1 as a possible D gene (5 bases). Germline V gene sequence: CDR1 SEHNR, CDR2 FQNEAQ (reference sequence). Trimming took off 2 bases at V and 2 bases at J, with 6 bases between the two ends. CDR3 length equals 13 residues. The CDR3 DNA follows: TGTGCCAGCAGCTTAAGACAGAACTATGGCTACACCTTC. Its translation: CASSLRQNYGYTF.

The rearrangement joins TRBV7-8 to TRBJ1-1, with a possible D match to TRBD1 (6 bases). Trimming left V 5 bases short and J 5 bases short, with 18 bases between. CDR3 size: 15 residues. Germline loops: CDR1 SGHVS, CDR2 FQNEAQ. CDR3 residues: CASSRAGAGGTEAFF. DNA for the CDR3: TGTGCCAGCAGCCGTGCAGGGGCCGGGGGGACTGAAGCTTTCTTT.

V usage is TRBV7-9 and J usage is TRBJ1-1; D possibly corresponds to TRBD1 (6 bases). Trimming took 6 bases from V and 1 from J, leaving 9 bases between them. Germline V lookup: CDR1 SEHNR, CDR2 FQNEAQ (reference sequence). This CDR3 has 13 amino acids. CDR3 in amino acids: CASSSGQNTEAFF. The CDR3 DNA sequence: TGTGCCAGCAGTTCGGGACAGAACACTGAAGCTTTCTTT.

This clone has a single count. The chain combines TRBV6-5 with TRBJ1-2; 7 nucleotides align to TRBD1. J gave up 7 bases and V 6 bases, and 11 bases lay outside the gene matches. There are 14 residues in the CDR3. The germline gives CDR1 MNHEY, CDR2 SVGAGI. The CDR3 sequence: CASSMDRPAGGYTF. The CDR3 region has the DNA TGTGCCAGCAGCATGGACAGGCCCGCCGGTGGCTACACCTTC.